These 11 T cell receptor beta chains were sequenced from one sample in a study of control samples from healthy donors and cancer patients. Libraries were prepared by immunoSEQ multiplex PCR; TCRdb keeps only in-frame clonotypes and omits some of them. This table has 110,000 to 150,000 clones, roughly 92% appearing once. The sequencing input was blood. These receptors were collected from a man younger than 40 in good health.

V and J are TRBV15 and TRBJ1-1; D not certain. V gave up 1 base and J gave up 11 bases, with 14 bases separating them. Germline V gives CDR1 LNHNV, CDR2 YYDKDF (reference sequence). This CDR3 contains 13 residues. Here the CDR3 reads CATSRVGQEDAFF. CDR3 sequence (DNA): TGTGCCACCAGCAGAGTAGGGCAGGAAGATGCTTTCTTT.

CDR3 residues: CSASKGNGYTF. CDR3 DNA sequence: TGCAGCGCGTCTAAGGGTAACGGCTACACCTTC. This chain connects TRBV29-1 to TRBJ1-2; no clear D. Trimming shortened V by 7 bases and J by 8 bases, and 14 bases separated the two germline ends. This CDR3 has 11 amino acids. The germline V gene encodes CDR1 SQVTM and CDR2 ANQGSEA. The full variable domain, with the rest looked up from reference TRBV29-1 and TRBJ1-2, is SAVISQKPSRDICQRGTSLTIQCQVDSQVTMMFWYRQQPGQSLTLIATANQGSEATYESGFVIDKFPISRPNLTFSTLTVSNMSPEDSSIYLCSASKGNGYTFGSGTRLTVV.

CDR3 bases: TGTGCCAGTAGTCAGACACGTAGCGCCGCGGACTCTGGAAACACCATATATTTT. Residues: CASSQTRSAADSGNTIYF. The V and J genes are TRBV19 and TRBJ1-3; no definite D call. Germline assignment: CDR1 LNHDA and CDR2 SQIVND (reference sequence). There are 18 residues in the CDR3. V lost 5 bases and J lost 0, with 20 bases in between.

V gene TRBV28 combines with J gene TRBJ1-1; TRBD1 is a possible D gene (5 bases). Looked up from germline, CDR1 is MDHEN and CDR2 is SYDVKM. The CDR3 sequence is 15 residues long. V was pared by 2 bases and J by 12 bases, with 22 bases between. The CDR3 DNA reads TGTGCCAGCAGTTTAGGTGGGCAGCCGACAAGGGGCTCTTTCTTT. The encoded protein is CASSLGGQPTRGSFF.

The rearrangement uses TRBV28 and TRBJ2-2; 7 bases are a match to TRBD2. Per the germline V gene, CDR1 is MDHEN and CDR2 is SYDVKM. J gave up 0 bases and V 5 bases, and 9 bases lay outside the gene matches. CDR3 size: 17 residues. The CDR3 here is CASSPGLVNTNTGELFF. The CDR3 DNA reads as TGTGCCAGCAGTCCTGGACTAGTTAATACGAACACCGGGGAGCTGTTTTTT. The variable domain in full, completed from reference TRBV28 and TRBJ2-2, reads DVKVTQSSRYLVKRTGEKVFLECVQDMDHENMFWYRQDPGLGLRLIYFSYDVKMKEKGDIPEGYSVSREKKERFSLILESASTNQTSMYLCASSPGLVNTNTGELFFGEGSRLTVL.

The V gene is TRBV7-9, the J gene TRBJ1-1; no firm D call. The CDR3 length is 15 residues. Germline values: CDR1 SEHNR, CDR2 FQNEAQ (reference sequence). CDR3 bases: TGTGCGAGCTCCCCGGTGGGGTTTCATTGGAATGAAGCTTTCTTT. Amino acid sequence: CASSPVGFHWNEAFF.

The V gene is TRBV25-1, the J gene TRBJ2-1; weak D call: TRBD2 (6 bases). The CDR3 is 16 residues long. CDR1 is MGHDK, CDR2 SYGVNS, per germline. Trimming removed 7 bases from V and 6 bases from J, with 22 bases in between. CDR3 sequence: CASTQTGVSGSNEQFF. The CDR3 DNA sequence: TGTGCCAGCACTCAAACGGGGGTAAGCGGGTCCAATGAGCAGTTCTTC.

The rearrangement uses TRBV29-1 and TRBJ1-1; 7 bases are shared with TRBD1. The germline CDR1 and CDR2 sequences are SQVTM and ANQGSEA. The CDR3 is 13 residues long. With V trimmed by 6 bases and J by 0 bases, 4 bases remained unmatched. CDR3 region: CSVATGMNTEAFF. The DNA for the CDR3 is TGCAGCGTCGCGACAGGGATGAACACTGAAGCTTTCTTT.

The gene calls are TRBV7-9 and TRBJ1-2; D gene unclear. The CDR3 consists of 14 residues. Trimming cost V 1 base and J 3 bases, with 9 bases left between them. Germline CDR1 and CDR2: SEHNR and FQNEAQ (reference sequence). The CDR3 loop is CASSLGDSDYGYTF. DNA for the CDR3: TGTGCCAGCAGCTTAGGGGATTCGGACTATGGCTACACCTTC.

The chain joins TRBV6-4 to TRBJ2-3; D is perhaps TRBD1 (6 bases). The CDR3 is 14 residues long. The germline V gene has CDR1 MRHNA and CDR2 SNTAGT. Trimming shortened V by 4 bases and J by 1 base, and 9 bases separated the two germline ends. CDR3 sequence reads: CASSATGGTDTQYF. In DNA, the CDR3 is TGTGCCAGCAGTGCGACAGGTGGCACAGATACGCAGTATTTT.

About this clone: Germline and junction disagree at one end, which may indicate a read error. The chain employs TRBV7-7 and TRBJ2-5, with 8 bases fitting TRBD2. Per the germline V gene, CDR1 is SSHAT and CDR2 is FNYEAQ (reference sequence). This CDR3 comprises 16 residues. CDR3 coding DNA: TGTGCTAGCAGCTTAGAGGGGAGCGGGAGATTAGAGACCCAGTACTTC. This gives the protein CASSLEGSGRLETQYF.